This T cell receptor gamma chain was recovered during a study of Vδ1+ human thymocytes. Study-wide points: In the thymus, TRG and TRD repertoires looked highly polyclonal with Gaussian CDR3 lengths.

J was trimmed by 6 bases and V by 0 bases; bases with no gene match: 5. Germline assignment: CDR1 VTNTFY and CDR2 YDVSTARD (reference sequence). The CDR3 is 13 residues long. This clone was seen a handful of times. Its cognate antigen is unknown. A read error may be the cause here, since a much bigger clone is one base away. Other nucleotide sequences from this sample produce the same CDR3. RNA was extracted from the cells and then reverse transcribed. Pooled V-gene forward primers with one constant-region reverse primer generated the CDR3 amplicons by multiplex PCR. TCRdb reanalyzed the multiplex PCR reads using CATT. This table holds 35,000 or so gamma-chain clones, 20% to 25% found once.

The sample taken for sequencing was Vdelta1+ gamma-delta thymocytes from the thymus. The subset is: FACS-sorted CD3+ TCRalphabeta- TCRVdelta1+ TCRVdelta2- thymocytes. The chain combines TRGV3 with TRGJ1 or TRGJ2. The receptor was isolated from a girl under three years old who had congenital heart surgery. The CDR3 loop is CATWDRRSYKKLF. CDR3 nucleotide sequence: TGTGCCACCTGGGACAGGCGGTCTTATAAGAAACTCTTT.